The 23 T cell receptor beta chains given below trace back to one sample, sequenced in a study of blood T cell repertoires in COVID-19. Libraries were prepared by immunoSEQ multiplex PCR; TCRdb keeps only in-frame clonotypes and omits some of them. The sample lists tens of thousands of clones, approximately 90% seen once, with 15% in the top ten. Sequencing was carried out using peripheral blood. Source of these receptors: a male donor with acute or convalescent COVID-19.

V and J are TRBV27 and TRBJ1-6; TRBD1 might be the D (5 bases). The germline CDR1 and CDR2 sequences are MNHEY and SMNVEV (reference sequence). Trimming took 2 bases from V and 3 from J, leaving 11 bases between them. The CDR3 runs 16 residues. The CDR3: CASSLSAQGYNSPLHF. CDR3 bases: TGTGCCAGCAGTTTAAGCGCGCAGGGCTATAATTCACCCCTCCACTTT.

The CDR3 bases are TGTGCCAGCAGTGAGTTTGCGGGGGCCACCTACGAGCAGTACTTC. Amino acid sequence: CASSEFAGATYEQYF. V gene TRBV2 combines with J gene TRBJ2-7; tentatively, D is TRBD2 (7 bases). V was cut by 3 bases and J by 2 bases, with 14 bases left in between. The CDR3 has 15 amino acids. Per germline, CDR1 SNHLY and CDR2 FYNNEI.

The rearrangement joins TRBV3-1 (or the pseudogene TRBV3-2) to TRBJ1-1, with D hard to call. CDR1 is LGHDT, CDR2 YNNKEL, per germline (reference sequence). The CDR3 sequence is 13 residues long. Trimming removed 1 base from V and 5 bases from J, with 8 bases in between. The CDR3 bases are TGTGCCAGCAGCCAAGTTTACGGGACTGAAGCTTTCTTT. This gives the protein CASSQVYGTEAFF.

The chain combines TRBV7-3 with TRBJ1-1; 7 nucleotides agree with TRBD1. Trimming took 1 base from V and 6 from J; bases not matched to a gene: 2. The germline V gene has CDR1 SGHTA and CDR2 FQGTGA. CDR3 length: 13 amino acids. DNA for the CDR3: TGTGCCAGCAGCTTAATCAGGGGGGCTGAAGCTTTCTTT. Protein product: CASSLIRGAEAFF.

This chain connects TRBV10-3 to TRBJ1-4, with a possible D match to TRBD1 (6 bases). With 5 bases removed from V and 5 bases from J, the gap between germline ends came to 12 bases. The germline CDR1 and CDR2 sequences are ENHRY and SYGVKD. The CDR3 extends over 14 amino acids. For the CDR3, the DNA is TGTGCCATCAGTACAGGGCAGGAGAATGAAAAACTGTTTTTT. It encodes CAISTGQENEKLFF.

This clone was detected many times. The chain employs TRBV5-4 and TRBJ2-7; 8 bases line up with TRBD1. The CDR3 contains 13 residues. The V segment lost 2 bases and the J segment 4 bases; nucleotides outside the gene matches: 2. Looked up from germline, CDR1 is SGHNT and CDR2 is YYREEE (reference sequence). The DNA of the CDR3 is TGTGCCAGCAGCTTTAACAGGGGGTACGAGCAGTACTTC. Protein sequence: CASSFNRGYEQYF.

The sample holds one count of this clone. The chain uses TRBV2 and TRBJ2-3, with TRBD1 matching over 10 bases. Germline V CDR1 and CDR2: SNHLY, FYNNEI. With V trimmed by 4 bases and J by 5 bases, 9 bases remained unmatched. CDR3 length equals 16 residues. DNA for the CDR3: TGTGCCAGCAGTGTCTCACCGGGACAGGGGAAAGATACGCAGTATTTT. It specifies CASSVSPGQGKDTQYF.

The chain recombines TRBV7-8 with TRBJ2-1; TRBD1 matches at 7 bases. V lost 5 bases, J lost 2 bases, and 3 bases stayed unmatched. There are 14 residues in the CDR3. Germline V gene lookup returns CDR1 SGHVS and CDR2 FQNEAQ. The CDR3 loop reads CASSPGQTYNEQFF. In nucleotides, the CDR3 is TGTGCCAGCAGCCCGGGACAGACCTACAATGAGCAGTTCTTC.

Here the CDR3 reads CASSSGTANTEAFF. The CDR3 coding sequence is TGCGCCAGCAGCTCCGGGACAGCGAACACTGAAGCTTTCTTT. The chain couples TRBV5-1 to TRBJ1-1; 7 bases line up with TRBD1. The germline CDR1 and CDR2 sequences are SGHRS and YFSETQ. V was pared by 3 bases and J by 1 base, with 3 bases of the junction left unmatched. CDR3 length: 14 amino acids. Complete variable domain (other parts from reference TRBV5-1 and TRBJ1-1): KAGVTQTPRYLIKTRGQQVTLSCSPISGHRSVSWYQQTPGQGLQFLFEYFSETQRNKGNFPGRFSGRQFSNSRSEMNVSTLELGDSALYLCASSSGTANTEAFFGQGTRLTVV.

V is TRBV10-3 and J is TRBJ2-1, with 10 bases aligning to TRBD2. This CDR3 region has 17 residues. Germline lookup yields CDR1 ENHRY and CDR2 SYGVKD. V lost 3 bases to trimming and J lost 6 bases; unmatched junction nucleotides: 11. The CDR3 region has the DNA TGTGCCATCAGTGACCCCTTAGGAGCGGGGGGGATCAATGAGCAGTTCTTC. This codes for CAISDPLGAGGINEQFF.

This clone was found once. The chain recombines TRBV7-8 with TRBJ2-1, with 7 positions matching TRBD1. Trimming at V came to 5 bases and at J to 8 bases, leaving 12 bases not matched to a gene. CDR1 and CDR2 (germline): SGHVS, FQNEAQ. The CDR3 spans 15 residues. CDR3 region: CASSPFGTEVDEQFF. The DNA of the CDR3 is TGTGCCAGCAGCCCTTTCGGGACAGAGGTGGATGAGCAGTTCTTC.

The CDR3 protein is CASSLAVGGASADTQYF. Here the CDR3 DNA reads TGTGCCAGCAGCTTGGCCGTAGGGGGGGCTTCCGCAGATACGCAGTATTTT. The rearrangement links TRBV5-4 to TRBJ2-3, with a weak D call TRBD2 (7 bases). Looked up from germline, CDR1 is SGHNT and CDR2 is YYREEE (reference sequence). V lost 0 bases and J lost 4, with 18 bases in between. The CDR3 covers 17 residues.

CDR3 nucleotides: TGTGCCAGCAGTTTATCGGGGGAATCTAATGAAAAACTGTTTTTT. Translating gives CASSLSGESNEKLFF. V is TRBV28 and J is TRBJ1-4; possibly TRBD1 for D (5 bases). CDR1 and CDR2 from the germline V gene are MDHEN and SYDVKM. This CDR3 comprises 15 residues. V lost 1 base and J 3 bases, leaving 9 bases between the germline ends.

Written as DNA, the CDR3 is TGTGCCAGCAGTTACTCGGCGGGGGACTCCTACGAGCAGTACTTC. Residues: CASSYSAGDSYEQYF. V is TRBV6-5 and J is TRBJ2-7; 7 bases align to TRBD2. The ends lost 0 bases at V and 0 bases at J; junction bases unmatched: 2. The CDR3 spans 15 residues. Germline CDR1 MNHEY, CDR2 SVGAGI.

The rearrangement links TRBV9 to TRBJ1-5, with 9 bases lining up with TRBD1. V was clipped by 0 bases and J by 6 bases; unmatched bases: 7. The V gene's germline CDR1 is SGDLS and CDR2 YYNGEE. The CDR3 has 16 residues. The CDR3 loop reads CASSVDAEDRGQPQHF. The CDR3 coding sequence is TGTGCCAGCAGCGTAGATGCTGAGGACAGGGGTCAGCCCCAGCATTTT. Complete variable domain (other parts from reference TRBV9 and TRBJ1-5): DSGVTQTPKHLITATGQRVTLRCSPRSGDLSVYWYQQSLDQGLQFLIQYYNGEERAKGNILERFSAQQFPDLHSELNLSSLELGDSALYFCASSVDAEDRGQPQHFGDGTRLSIL.

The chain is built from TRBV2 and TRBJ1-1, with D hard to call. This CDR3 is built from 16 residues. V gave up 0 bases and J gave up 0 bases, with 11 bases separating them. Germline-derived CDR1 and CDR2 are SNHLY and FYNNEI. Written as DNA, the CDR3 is TGTGCCAGCAGTGAAGCGCTTTGGGCTATGAACACTGAAGCTTTCTTT. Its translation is CASSEALWAMNTEAFF.

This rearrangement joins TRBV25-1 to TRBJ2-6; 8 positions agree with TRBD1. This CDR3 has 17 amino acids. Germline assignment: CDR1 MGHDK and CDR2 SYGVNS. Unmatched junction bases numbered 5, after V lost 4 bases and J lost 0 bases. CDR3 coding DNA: TGTGCCAGCAGTGGGCCCGGGACAGGCTCTGGGGCCAACGTCCTGACTTTC. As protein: CASSGPGTGSGANVLTF. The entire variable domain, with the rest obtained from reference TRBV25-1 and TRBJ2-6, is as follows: EADIYQTPRYLVIGTGKKITLECSQTMGHDKMYWYQQDPGMELHLIHYSYGVNSTEKGDLSSESTVSRIRTEHFPLTLESARPSHTSQYLCASSGPGTGSGANVLTFGAGSRLTVL.

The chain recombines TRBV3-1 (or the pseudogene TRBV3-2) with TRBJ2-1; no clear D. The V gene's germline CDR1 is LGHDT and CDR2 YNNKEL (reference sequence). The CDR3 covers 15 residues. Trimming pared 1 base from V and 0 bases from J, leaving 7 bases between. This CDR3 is CASSQVTGSYNEQFF. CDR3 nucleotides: TGTGCCAGCAGCCAAGTAACGGGCTCCTACAATGAGCAGTTCTTC.

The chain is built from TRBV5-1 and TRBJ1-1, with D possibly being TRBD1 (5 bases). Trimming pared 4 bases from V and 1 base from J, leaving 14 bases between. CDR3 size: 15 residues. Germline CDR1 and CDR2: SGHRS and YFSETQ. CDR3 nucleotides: TGCGCCAGCAGCAAAACCGGGACTCCGAACACTGAAGCTTTCTTT. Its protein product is CASSKTGTPNTEAFF.

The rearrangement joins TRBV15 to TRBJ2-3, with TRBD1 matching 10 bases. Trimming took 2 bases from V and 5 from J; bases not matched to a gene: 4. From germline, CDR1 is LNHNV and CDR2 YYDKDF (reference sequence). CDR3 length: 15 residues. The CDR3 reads CATSRQGQGRDTQYF. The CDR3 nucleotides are TGTGCCACCAGCAGACAGGGACAGGGGAGAGATACGCAGTATTTT.

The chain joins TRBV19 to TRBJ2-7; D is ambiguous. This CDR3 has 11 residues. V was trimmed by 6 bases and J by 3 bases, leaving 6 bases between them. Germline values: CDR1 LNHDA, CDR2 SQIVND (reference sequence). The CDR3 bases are TGTGCCAGTAGATCGGGCTACGAGCAGTACTTC. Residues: CASRSGYEQYF.

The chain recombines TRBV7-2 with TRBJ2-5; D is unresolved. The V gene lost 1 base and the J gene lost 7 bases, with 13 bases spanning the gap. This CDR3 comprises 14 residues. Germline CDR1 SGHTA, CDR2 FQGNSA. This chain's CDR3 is CASSLDGLPGTQYF. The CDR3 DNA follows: TGTGCCAGCAGCTTAGATGGTCTTCCGGGGACCCAGTACTTC.

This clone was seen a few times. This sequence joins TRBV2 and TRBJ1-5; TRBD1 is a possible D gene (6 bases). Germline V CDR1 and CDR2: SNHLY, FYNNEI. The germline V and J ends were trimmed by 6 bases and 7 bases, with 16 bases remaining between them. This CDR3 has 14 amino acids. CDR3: CASSATGIGQPQHF. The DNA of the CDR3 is TGTGCCAGCAGCGCTACAGGGATTGGCCAGCCCCAGCATTTT.